This record concerns one T cell receptor (beta chain) sequence. Method: immunoSEQ multiplex PCR; TCRdb's copy keeps in-frame clones and lacks some. The sample consists of about 75,000 clones, 83% of them appearing once. This specimen belongs to a study of CD4 T cell repertoires in COVID-19. The CDR3 is made up of 14 amino acids. V was clipped by 2 bases and J by 4 bases, with 9 bases between them. Germline CDR1 SGHAT, CDR2 FQNNGV. The chain joins TRBV11-2 to TRBJ2-1; D perhaps matches TRBD2 (5 bases). The receptor was isolated from a human donor who had COVID-19. The sample here was CD4+ T cells from peripheral blood, taken after recovery from COVID-19. The CDR3 DNA reads TGTGCCAGCAGCTTACAACAGCGGTACAATGAGCAGTTCTTC. This translates into CASSLQQRYNEQFF. The full variable domain, its missing parts supplied by reference TRBV11-2 and TRBJ2-1, is EAGVAQSPRYKIIEKRQSVAFWCNPISGHATLYWYQQILGQGPKLLIQFQNNGVVDDSQLPKDRFSAERLKGVDSTLKIQPAKLEDSAVYLCASSLQQRYNEQFFGPGTRLTVL.